These 3 T cell receptor beta chains originate from one sample sequenced in a study of Ad26.COV2.S vaccination and SARS-CoV-2 variants. As for treatment: some 20 received Ad26.COV2.S at low or high dose, single or two shots; several received placebo; per-sample allocation not given. Material that was analyzed had been drawn on day 63 after the first vaccine or placebo injection. Data came from immunoSEQ multiplex PCR; TCRdb stores just in-frame clones and leaves some out. This sample yields some 250,000 clones, of which approximately 87% are seen a single time; roughly 10% belongs to the top ten. The sample was peripheral blood, taken in a trial of Ad26.COV2.S vaccine versus placebo. Receptor source: a person between 18 and 65 years old who received the Ad26.COV2.S COVID-19 vaccine or a placebo.

This clone has only a few counts. The genes are TRBV2 and TRBJ1-2, with 8 bases aligning to TRBD1. This CDR3 has 14 amino acids. Trimming cost V 6 bases and J 6 bases; bases outside gene matches: 9. The germline CDR1 and CDR2 sequences are SNHLY and FYNNEI. CDR3 amino acids: CASRQLQGVNGYTF. In DNA form, the CDR3 reads TGTGCCAGCAGGCAGTTACAGGGGGTGAATGGCTACACCTTC.

The CDR3 DNA reads TGTGCCAGCAACCAGGGGGTTGCTAATGAAAAACTGTTTTTT. Translation gives CASNQGVANEKLFF. This chain joins TRBV28 and TRBJ1-4, with TRBD1 matching over 7 bases. The ends lost 7 bases at V and 3 bases at J; junction bases unmatched: 5. The CDR3 sequence is 14 residues long. The germline CDR1 and CDR2 sequences are MDHEN and SYDVKM.

The chain employs TRBV5-1 and TRBJ2-7; 9 bases are a match to TRBD2. Germline V lookup: CDR1 SGHRS, CDR2 YFSETQ. The CDR3 length is 17 residues. V lost 0 bases and J lost 3; bases outside the gene matches: 10. The CDR3 is CASSLAGSGSKVYEQYF. As DNA, the CDR3 is TGCGCCAGCAGCTTGGCCGGTAGCGGGAGTAAGGTCTACGAGCAGTACTTC.